This T cell receptor (beta chain) was sequenced during a study of cytomegalovirus exposure and HLA in healthy donors. Notes on the study in general: Researchers counted roughly 150 TCR beta chains as cytomegalovirus-associated.

The PCR had 60 Vbeta and 13 Jbeta primers. Profiled with immunoSEQ multiplex PCR; TCRdb holds only in-frame clones, not every one. The sample has 150,000 or so clones, about two thirds seen once; the top ten hold under 2.5%. The V and J ends lost 2 bases and 8 bases respectively, with 17 bases between them. Germline loops: CDR1 SGDLS, CDR2 YYNGEE. CDR3 length: 14 residues. In regard to this clone: What it binds is not known.

Source material: PBMCs. The source of this sequence is an older woman in good health and CMV-seropositive. V usage is TRBV9 and J usage is TRBJ2-7; D is undetermined. DNA for the CDR3: TGTGCCAGCAGCGTCGAAGCGTTCCCAAAGCAGCAGTACTTC. Protein: CASSVEAFPKQQYF. Looking up the rest from reference TRBV9 and TRBJ2-7 gives the full variable domain: DSGVTQTPKHLITATGQRVTLRCSPRSGDLSVYWYQQSLDQGLQFLIQYYNGEERAKGNILERFSAQQFPDLHSELNLSSLELGDSALYFCASSVEAFPKQQYFGPGTRLTVT.